This T cell receptor (beta chain) was identified in a study of shared T cell receptors in the human thymus. Germline trimming cut 0 bases from V and 5 bases from J; bases unmatched to any gene: 8. Per the germline V gene, CDR1 is LGHNA and CDR2 is YNFKEQ. The CDR3 sequence is 16 residues long. Profiled with immunoSEQ multiplex PCR; TCRdb holds only in-frame clones, not every one. The sample has about 730,000 clones, approximately 85% seen once. These data were also filed under a second study, of human thymus T cells. From that report: The donor group consisted of healthy Finnish infants who were having corrective surgery for congenital heart defects. The study used thymus tissue resected during corrective heart surgery. What appeared biased in thymic and blood repertoires was the usage of V and J genes. Thymic repertoires overlap heavily among unrelated individuals, related research has reported.

This receptor was taken from a girl under three years old with a congenital heart defect. The J gene is TRBJ2-5, the V gene TRBV4-2; 8 bases align to TRBD2. The sequenced sample consisted of thymocytes. CDR3 DNA: TGTGCCAGCAGCCAAGAGAAGGGACTAGAACGGGAGACCCAGTACTTC. Its protein is CASSQEKGLERETQYF.